The rows below give T cell receptor beta chains drawn from one sample of a study of T cell responses to AZD1222 COVID-19 vaccine. Sequenced by immunoSEQ multiplex PCR; TCRdb stores in-frame clones only, minus some. The repertoire includes more than 110,000 clones, roughly 92% of them detected once, and 4% to 5.5% sits in the top ten. Sequenced material: peripheral blood, taken on day 0 of AZD1222 vaccination. The receptors come from an adult in good health. CDR3s include the opening cysteine and the closing phenylalanine or tryptophan. D genes are given only for firm matches. Only some rows state a clone size, as once, few, many or a class for expanded clones.

D	V	J	size	DNA	CDR3
NA	TRBV4-2	TRBJ2-2	NA	TGTGCCAGCAGCCAAGAGGGGATGGTTCAGAACACCGGGGAGCTGTTTTTT	CASSQEGMVQNTGELFF
NA	TRBV27	TRBJ1-6	NA	TGTGCCAGCAGTGCCCCGGATTCACCCCTCCACTTT	CASSAPDSPLHF
TRBD2	TRBV10-3	TRBJ2-7	once	TGTGCCATCAGTGAGTCCGGGGGAGGGACCTACGAGCAGTACTTC	CAISESGGGTYEQYF
TRBD1	TRBV27	TRBJ2-1	NA	TGTGCCAGCAGTTTAGGACAGGGAGCCTACAATGAGCAGTTCTTC	CASSLGQGAYNEQFF
TRBD1	TRBV24-1	TRBJ1-2	NA	TGTGCCACCAGTGATTCCCCAGGGGGTAACTATGGCTACACCTTC	CATSDSPGGNYGYTF
NA	TRBV5-1	TRBJ1-1	NA	TGCGCCAGCAGCCCCCAGATTTCGAACACTGAAGCTTTCTTT	CASSPQISNTEAFF
NA	TRBV5-6	TRBJ2-7	once	TGTGCCAGCAGCTTGAGGGGCTCCTACGAGCAGTACTTC	CASSLRGSYEQYF
TRBD2	TRBV6-5	TRBJ2-4	NA	TGTGCCAGCAGCCTGGCGGGGGGAGCCAAAAACATTCAGTACTTC	CASSLAGGAKNIQYF
NA	TRBV18	TRBJ2-5	once	TGTGCCAGCTCACCAACCATTGTAACAGCCCAAGAGACCCAGTACTTC	CASSPTIVTAQETQYF
TRBD1	TRBV18	TRBJ2-1	NA	TGTGCCAGCTCACCGGGACAGGGGGGCAGTGAGCAGTTCTTC	CASSPGQGGSEQFF
NA	TRBV5-5	TRBJ2-7	NA	TGTGCCAGCAGCCTACTTTTTGGGGGCTACGAGCAGTACTTC	CASSLLFGGYEQYF
NA	TRBV19	TRBJ2-4	NA	TGTGCCAGTAGTGTATCAGGACTTATTGCAAACATTCAGTACTTC	CASSVSGLIANIQYF
TRBD1	TRBV14	TRBJ2-7	once	TGTGCCAGCAGCCAAGCCGACAGGGGTTATTTTTACGAGCAGTACTTC	CASSQADRGYFYEQYF
NA	TRBV28	TRBJ2-2	NA	TGTGCCAGCAGAACAGGCACCGGGAACACCGGGGAGCTGTTTTTT	CASRTGTGNTGELFF
TRBD1	TRBV27	TRBJ1-5	NA	TGTGCCAGCAGTTTAGAGACAGGGGGCGGTCAGCCCCAGCATTTT	CASSLETGGGQPQHF
NA	TRBV20-1	TRBJ2-7	NA	TGCAGTGGCACAGGGTCCTACGAGCAGTACTTC	CSGTGSYEQYF